This T cell receptor beta chain was recorded in a study of glioma-infiltrating T cells. Using RNA template, CDR3s of TCR alpha and beta were amplified with iRepertoire arm-PCR. TCRdb processed the multiplex PCR reads anew with MiXCR; each CDR3 protein has one entry. Here the sample spans about 89,000 distinct CDR3 sequences, about 23% being singletons. The germline V gene has CDR1 MRHNA and CDR2 SNTAGT. V was shortened by 5 bases and J by 4 bases, with 11 bases between the two germline ends. This CDR3 has 14 amino acids. The rearrangement joins TRBV6-4 to TRBJ2-2, with D tentatively TRBD2 (6 bases). Sequenced input: glioma tissue, nonneoplastic brain tissue, or PBMCs (not recorded which). This clonotype was obtained from a human donor with low-grade glioma or glioblastoma, undergoing nonglioma brain surgery, or in good health (not recorded which). This CDR3 is CASSQGEVTGELFF. The CDR3 DNA is TGTGCCAGCAGTCAAGGGGAGGTCACCGGGGAGCTGTTTTTT.